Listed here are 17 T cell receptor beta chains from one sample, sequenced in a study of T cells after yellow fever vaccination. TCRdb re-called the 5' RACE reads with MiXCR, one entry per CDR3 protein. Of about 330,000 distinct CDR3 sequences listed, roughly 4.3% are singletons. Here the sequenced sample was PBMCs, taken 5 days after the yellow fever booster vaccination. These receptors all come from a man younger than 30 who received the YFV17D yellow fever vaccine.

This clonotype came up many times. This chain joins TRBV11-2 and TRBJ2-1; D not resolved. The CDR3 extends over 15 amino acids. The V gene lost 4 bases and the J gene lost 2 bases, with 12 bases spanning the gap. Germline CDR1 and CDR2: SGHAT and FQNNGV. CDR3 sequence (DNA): TGTGCCAGCAGCTCCCAGGCGGAGACCTACAATGAGCAGTTCTTC. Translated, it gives CASSSQAETYNEQFF.

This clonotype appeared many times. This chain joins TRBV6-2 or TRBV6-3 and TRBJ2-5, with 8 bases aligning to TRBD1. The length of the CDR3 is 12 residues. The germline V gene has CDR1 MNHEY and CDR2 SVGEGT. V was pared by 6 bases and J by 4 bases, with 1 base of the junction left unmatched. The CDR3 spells CASSGTGETQYF. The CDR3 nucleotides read TGTGCCAGCAGCGGGACAGGAGAGACCCAGTACTTC.

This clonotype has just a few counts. The CDR3 protein is CASSFSGSRVREKLFF. For the CDR3, the DNA is TGTGCCAGCAGTTTTAGCGGGTCCAGGGTCCGGGAAAAACTGTTTTTT. This chain links TRBV12-3 or TRBV12-4 with TRBJ1-4; possibly TRBD1 for D (5 bases). V was trimmed by 3 bases and J by 8 bases, leaving 19 bases between them. The CDR3 is 16 amino acids.

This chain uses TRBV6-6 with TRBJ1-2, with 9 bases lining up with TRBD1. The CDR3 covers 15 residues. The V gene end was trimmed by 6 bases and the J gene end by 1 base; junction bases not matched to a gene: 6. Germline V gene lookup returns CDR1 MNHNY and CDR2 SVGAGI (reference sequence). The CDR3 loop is CASRGRDRVNYGYTF. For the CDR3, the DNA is TGTGCCAGCAGGGGACGGGACAGGGTTAACTATGGCTACACCTTC.

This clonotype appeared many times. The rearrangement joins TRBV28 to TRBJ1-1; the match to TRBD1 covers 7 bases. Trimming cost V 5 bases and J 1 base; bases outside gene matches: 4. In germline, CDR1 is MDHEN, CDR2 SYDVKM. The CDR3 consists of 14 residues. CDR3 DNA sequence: TGTGCCAGCAGTCCAGGGGGTGCGAACACTGAAGCTTTCTTT. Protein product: CASSPGGANTEAFF.

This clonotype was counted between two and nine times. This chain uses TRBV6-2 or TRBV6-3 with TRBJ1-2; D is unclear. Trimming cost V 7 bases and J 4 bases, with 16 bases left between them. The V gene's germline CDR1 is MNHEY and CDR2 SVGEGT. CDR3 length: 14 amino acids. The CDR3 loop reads CASTADGASYGYTF. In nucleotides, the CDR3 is TGTGCCAGCACCGCGGACGGAGCTAGCTATGGCTACACCTTC.

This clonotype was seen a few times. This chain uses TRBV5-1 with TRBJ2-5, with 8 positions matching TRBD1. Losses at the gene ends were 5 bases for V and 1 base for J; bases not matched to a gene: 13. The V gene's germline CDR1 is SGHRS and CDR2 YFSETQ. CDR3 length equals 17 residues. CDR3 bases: TGCGCCAGCAGTGGACAGGGAAAAGGCTACCTCCAAGAGACCCAGTACTTC. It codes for CASSGQGKGYLQETQYF. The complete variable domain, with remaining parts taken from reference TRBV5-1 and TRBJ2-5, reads KAGVTQTPRYLIKTRGQQVTLSCSPISGHRSVSWYQQTPGQGLQFLFEYFSETQRNKGNFPGRFSGRQFSNSRSEMNVSTLELGDSALYLCASSGQGKGYLQETQYFGPGTRLLVL.

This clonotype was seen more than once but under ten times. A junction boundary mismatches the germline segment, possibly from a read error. CDR3 sequence reads: CATSRVNTEAFF. The CDR3 DNA is TGTGCCACCAGTAGAGTGAACACTGAAGCTTTCTTT. The V and J genes are TRBV15 and TRBJ1-1; D call uncertain. CDR3 length equals 12 residues. Germline V lookup: CDR1 LNHNV, CDR2 YYDKDF (reference sequence).

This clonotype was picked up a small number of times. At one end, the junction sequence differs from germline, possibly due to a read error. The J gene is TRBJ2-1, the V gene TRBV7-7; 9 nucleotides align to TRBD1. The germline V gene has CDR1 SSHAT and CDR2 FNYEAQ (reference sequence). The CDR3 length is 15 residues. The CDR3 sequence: CASSSMGQGYNEQFF. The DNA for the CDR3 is TGTGCTAGCAGCTCCATGGGACAGGGTTACAATGAGCAGTTCTTC.

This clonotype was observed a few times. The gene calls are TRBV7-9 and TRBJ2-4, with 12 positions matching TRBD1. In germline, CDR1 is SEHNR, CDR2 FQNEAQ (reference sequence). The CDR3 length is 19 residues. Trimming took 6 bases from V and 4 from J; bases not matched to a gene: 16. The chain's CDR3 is CASSRNGTGGFHEKNIQYF. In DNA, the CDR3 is TGTGCCAGCAGTCGAAACGGGACAGGGGGCTTCCACGAAAAAAACATTCAGTACTTC.

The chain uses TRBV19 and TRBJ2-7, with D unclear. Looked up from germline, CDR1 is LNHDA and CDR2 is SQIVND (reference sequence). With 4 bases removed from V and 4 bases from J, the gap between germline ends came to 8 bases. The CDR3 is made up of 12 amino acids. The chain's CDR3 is CASSTGPYEQYF. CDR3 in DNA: TGTGCCAGTAGTACCGGGCCTTACGAGCAGTACTTC.

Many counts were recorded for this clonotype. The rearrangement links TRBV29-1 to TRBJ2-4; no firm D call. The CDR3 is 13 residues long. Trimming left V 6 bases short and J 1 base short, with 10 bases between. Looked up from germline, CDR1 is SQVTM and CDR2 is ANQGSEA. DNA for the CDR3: TGCAGCGTAGTCCCTTGGGCCAAAAACATTCAGTACTTC. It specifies CSVVPWAKNIQYF.

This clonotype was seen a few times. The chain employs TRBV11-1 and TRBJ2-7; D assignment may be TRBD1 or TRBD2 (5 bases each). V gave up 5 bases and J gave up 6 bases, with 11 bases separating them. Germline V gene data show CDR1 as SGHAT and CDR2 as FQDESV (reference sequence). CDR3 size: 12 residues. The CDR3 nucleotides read TGTGCCAGCAGCGCCCAGGGACGCGAGCAGTACGTC. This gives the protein CASSAQGREQYV.

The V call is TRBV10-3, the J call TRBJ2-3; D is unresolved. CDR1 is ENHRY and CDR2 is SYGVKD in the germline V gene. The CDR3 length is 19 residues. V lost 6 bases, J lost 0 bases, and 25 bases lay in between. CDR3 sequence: CAISEPPGGRGESTDTQYF. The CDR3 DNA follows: TGTGCCATCAGCGAGCCCCCCGGTGGGCGCGGAGAGAGCACAGATACGCAGTATTTT.

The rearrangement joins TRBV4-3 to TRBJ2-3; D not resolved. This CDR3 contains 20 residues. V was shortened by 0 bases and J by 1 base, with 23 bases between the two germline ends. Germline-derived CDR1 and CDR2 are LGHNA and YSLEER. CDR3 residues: CASSQELGIQRGMGTDTQYF. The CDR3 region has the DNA TGCGCCAGCAGCCAAGAGTTAGGGATTCAGAGAGGTATGGGCACAGATACGCAGTATTTT.

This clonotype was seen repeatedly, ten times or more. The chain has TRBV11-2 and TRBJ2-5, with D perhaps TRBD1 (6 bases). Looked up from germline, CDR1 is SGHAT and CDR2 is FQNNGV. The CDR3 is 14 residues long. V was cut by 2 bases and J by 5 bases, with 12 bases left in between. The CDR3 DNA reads TGTGCCAGCAGCTTACAGGGGCCGACGGAGACCCAGTACTTC. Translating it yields CASSLQGPTETQYF.

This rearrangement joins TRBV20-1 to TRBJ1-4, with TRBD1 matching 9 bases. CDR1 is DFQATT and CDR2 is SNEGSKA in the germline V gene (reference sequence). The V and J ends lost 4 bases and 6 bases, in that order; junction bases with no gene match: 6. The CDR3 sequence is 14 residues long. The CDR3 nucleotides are TGCAGTGCTATACAGGGGGCGGCGGATGAAAAACTGTTTTTT. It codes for CSAIQGAADEKLFF.